A selection of T cell receptor beta chains follows, all from one sample in a study of T cells after yellow fever vaccination. TCRdb redid the calling of the 5' RACE reads with MiXCR, one entry per CDR3 protein. This table holds some 260,000 distinct CDR3 sequences, over 4.5% found once. This material consisted of CD4+ T cells sorted from PBMCs, taken on the day of the yellow fever booster vaccination. The receptor set was obtained from a young man who received the YFV17D yellow fever vaccine. Each CDR3 is given with its conserved first and last residue. The order of the fields is J gene, clone size, V gene, D gene, CDR3 DNA, CDR3 protein. The D gene is left open where the match is weak. Where a row states a size, it is once, few, many or the class of an expanded clone; other rows omit it.

>TRBJ2-3|few|TRBV6-5|-
TGTGCCAGCAGTTACCGGACAGCTAGCACAGATACGCAGTATTTT
CASSYRTASTDTQYF
>TRBJ1-2|many|TRBV2|-
TGTGCCAGCAGGGGGGACTACTATGGCTACACCTTC
CASRGDYYGYTF
>TRBJ2-1|few|TRBV10-3|-
TGTGCCATCATGGCCAGAGAGTCTTACAATGAGCAGTTCTTC
CAIMARESYNEQFF
>TRBJ1-3|many|TRBV6-6|-
TGTGCCAGCAGTTACTCGCACGGTGACCCTGGAAACACCATATATTTT
CASSYSHGDPGNTIYF
>TRBJ1-1|many|TRBV7-2|-
TGTGCCAGCAGCCCGGACGGGAACACTGAAGCTTTCTTT
CASSPDGNTEAFF
>TRBJ1-1|-|TRBV20-1|-
TGCAGTGCTAGTCCGACTGCGAACACTGAAGCTTTCTTT
CSASPTANTEAFF
>TRBJ1-1|many|TRBV7-2|-
TGTGCCAGCAGCACGGACGGGAAAGGGGTCACTGAAGCTTTCTTT
CASSTDGKGVTEAFF
>TRBJ1-2|-|TRBV6-1|TRBD1
TGTGCCAGCAGTGCGCGGACAGGGGGCGCGAATGGCTACACCTTC
CASSARTGGANGYTF
>TRBJ1-2|few|TRBV7-3|-
TGTGCCAGCAGCCCGGACATTAACTATGGCTACACCTTC
CASSPDINYGYTF
>TRBJ2-5|many|TRBV11-2|TRBD1
TGTGCCAGCAGCCGGGGACAGGGAGAGACCCAGTACTTC
CASSRGQGETQYF
>TRBJ2-5|few|TRBV9|-
TGTGCCAGCAGCGTAGTCGGACGCTCGGAGGAGACCCAGTACTTC
CASSVVGRSEETQYF
>TRBJ1-2|few|TRBV20-1|-
TGCAGTGCTAGAGATCGGGGGGCTGGTGGCTACACCTTC
CSARDRGAGGYTF
>TRBJ1-4|-|TRBV10-3|-
TGTGCCATCCGCGGGGACGCAACTAATGAAAAACTGTTTTTT
CAIRGDATNEKLFF
>TRBJ2-1|few|TRBV5-1|-
TGCGCCAGCAGCTTGCGAAAGACGAGTTACAATGAGCAGTTCTTC
CASSLRKTSYNEQFF
>TRBJ1-1|-|TRBV6-5|TRBD1
TGTGCCAGCGGACAGGTCCCCACTGAAGCTTTCTTT
CASGQVPTEAFF
>TRBJ1-2|many|TRBV4-3|-
TGCGCCAGCAGCCAAGATTGGGACCCCGCTAACTATGGCTACACCTTC
CASSQDWDPANYGYTF